These T cell receptor beta chains were read from a single sample in a study of T cell responses to AZD1222 COVID-19 vaccine. Method: immunoSEQ multiplex PCR; TCRdb's copy keeps in-frame clones and lacks some. The sample consists of roughly 140,000 clones, under 95% of them appearing once. Sequenced material: peripheral blood, taken on day 0 of AZD1222 vaccination. The receptors originated from an adult in good health. The CDR3 runs from the conserved cysteine through the conserved F or W. A D gene is named only where the DNA matches it firmly. Expanded clones are given a class, and other clones once, few, many or no size at all.

d_call clone_size j_call v_call cdr3_nt cdr3_aa
. . TRBJ2-7 TRBV19 TGTGCCAGTAGTACCCCCTACGAGCAGTACTTC CASSTPYEQYF
. . TRBJ2-5 TRBV14 TGTGCCAGCAGCCAAGGCTTGGTGTTTGGAGAGACCCAGTACTTC CASSQGLVFGETQYF
. . TRBJ1-3 TRBV5-8 TGTGCCAGCAGCTTGTTGGGAGGTGGAAACACCATATATTTT CASSLLGGGNTIYF
. . TRBJ1-1 TRBV5-1 TGCGCCAGCAGGTCCAGGTTGGAGTACACTGAAGCTTTCTTT CASRSRLEYTEAFF
. . TRBJ1-2 TRBV12-3/TRBV12-4 TGTGCCAGCAGTTTCGGAGGGTCCGATGGCTACACCTTC CASSFGGSDGYTF
TRBD1 . TRBJ1-5 TRBV19 TGTGCCAGTAGCCTAGGGACAGCCGTCAATCAGCCCCAGCATTTT CASSLGTAVNQPQHF
TRBD1 . TRBJ1-4 TRBV18 TGTGCCAGCTCCCGACAGGGGCGTAGGGAAAAACTGTTTTTT CASSRQGRREKLFF
. . TRBJ2-5 TRBV10-2 TGCGCCAGCAGTGAAAGCGGGGAGACCCAGTACTTC CASSESGETQYF
. . TRBJ1-5 TRBV19 TGTGCCAGTAGTCGGGGGGTTTATGGGAGCAATCAGCCCCAGCATTTT CASSRGVYGSNQPQHF
. once TRBJ1-5 TRBV5-6 TGTGCCAGCAGCTTAAACAGGGATCAGCCCCAGCATTTT CASSLNRDQPQHF
. once TRBJ1-5 TRBV21-1 TGTGCCAGCAGAGAGACGTTAGCAGATCAGCCCCAGCATTTT CASRETLADQPQHF
TRBD2 . TRBJ2-3 TRBV24-1 TGTGCCACCAGTGATTTGCCTAGCGGGACGGGAGATACGCAGTATTTT CATSDLPSGTGDTQYF
. . TRBJ1-2 TRBV13 TGTGCCAGCAGCTTAGTCGGACAGAGTGGCTACACCTTC CASSLVGQSGYTF
TRBD1 . TRBJ1-1 TRBV5-1 TGCGCCAGCCTGACGACAGGGGGGGCCACTGAAGCTTTCTTT CASLTTGGATEAFF
TRBD1 . TRBJ2-3 TRBV24-1 TGTGCCACCAGTGATTTGCGGACAGGGGAAAGGGATACGCAGTATTTT CATSDLRTGERDTQYF
. . TRBJ2-7 TRBV6-5 TGTGCCAGCAGCTTCGGGGCTGGAGCCTACGAGCAGTACTTC CASSFGAGAYEQYF
TRBD2 . TRBJ2-1 TRBV27 TGTGCCAGCAGTTTATACTCGACTAGCGGCTACAATGAGCAGTTCTTC CASSLYSTSGYNEQFF
TRBD2 . TRBJ2-7 TRBV7-2 TGTGCCAGCAGCCCGAGGACTAGCGGCTACGAGCAGTACTTC CASSPRTSGYEQYF
TRBD1 . TRBJ1-5 TRBV28 TGTGCCAGCAGTTTTAGGGACAGGGCCCCTGGAGCCCAGCATTTT CASSFRDRAPGAQHF
. . TRBJ2-3 TRBV27 TGTGCCAGCAGTTTTGTGGGCCTGGGGGCAGATACGCAGTATTTT CASSFVGLGADTQYF
. . TRBJ1-5 TRBV30 TGTGCCTGCCAGGAGGGGGGTGAAAGACAGCCCCAGCATTTT CACQEGGERQPQHF
. . TRBJ1-4 TRBV9 TGTGCCAGCAGCGTAGGTTCTGGGGTTAATGAAAAACTGTTTTTT CASSVGSGVNEKLFF
TRBD2 . TRBJ2-5 TRBV6-6 TGTGCCAGCAGTCCTAGCGGGAACCCGACAGAGACCCAGTACTTC CASSPSGNPTETQYF
. once TRBJ1-1 TRBV28 TGTGCCAGCAGTTTAGAGGGAAGAACTGAAGCTTTCTTT CASSLEGRTEAFF
TRBD1 . TRBJ2-7 TRBV28 TGTGCCAGCAGTAAACCCGGGACAGGGGGTTCCGAGCAGTACTTC CASSKPGTGGSEQYF
. . TRBJ1-3 TRBV7-2 TGTGCCAGCAGCGCGTGGGACACCTCTGGAAACACCATATATTTT CASSAWDTSGNTIYF
TRBD1 . TRBJ2-2 TRBV24-1 TGTGCCACCAGTGATCACGGACAGGACACCGGGGAGCTGTTTTTT CATSDHGQDTGELFF
. . TRBJ1-5 TRBV12-3/TRBV12-4 TGTGCCAGCAGTCAGGGGAGCAATCAGCCCCAGCATTTT CASSQGSNQPQHF
TRBD2 . TRBJ2-7 TRBV5-6 TGTGCCAGCAGCGGCACCGGACTAGGCATAGCCTACGAGCAGTACTTC CASSGTGLGIAYEQYF